This TCR beta chain was identified during a study of T cells in tuberculosis. Measured with immunoSEQ multiplex PCR; TCRdb has only the in-frame clones, and not every one. The data show about 38,000 clones, with 94% seen just once and about 4.7% held by the top ten. As to time point: new active TB diagnosis, blood taken before or within 7 days of starting treatment. Germline V gene data show CDR1 as SGHRS and CDR2 as YFSETQ. V lost 4 bases and J 4 bases, leaving 11 bases between the germline ends. The CDR3 spans 13 residues. The clonotype comes from an adult with tuberculosis. The sample in question was PBMCs, obtained at tuberculosis diagnosis. V and J are TRBV5-1 and TRBJ1-2; possibly TRBD1 for D (5 bases). Here the CDR3 DNA reads TGCGCCAGCAGCCCCCAGGGCCCCTATGGCTACACCTTC. Residues: CASSPQGPYGYTF.